These T cell receptor beta chains were read from a single sample in a study of regulatory dendritic cells for organ transplantation. Profiling relied on immunoSEQ multiplex PCR, and the TCRdb table lists in-frame clones only, not all of them. The sample holds about 28,000 clones, approximately 78% seen once. What was sequenced was naive CD4+ T cells from blood. The origin of the receptors is a human donor in good health. The CDR3 runs from the conserved cysteine through the conserved F or W. The order of the fields is CDR3 DNA, CDR3 protein, J gene, D gene, V gene, clone size. D genes are given only for firm matches. Clone size is not always given. Where it is, it says once, few, many or a class for expanded clones.

TGCGCCAGCAGCCTACTATCTTCGACAGGGATCAAATCTGGGGCCAACGTCCTGACTTTC CASSLLSSTGIKSGANVLTF TRBJ2-6 TRBD1 TRBV5-1 NA
TGTGCCAGCAGTTACATGGGGGGAGAATATGGCTACACCTTC CASSYMGGEYGYTF TRBJ1-2 NA TRBV6-6 NA
TGCGCCAGCAGCACCCGACTAGCGGGGGGGACAGATACGCAGTATTTT CASSTRLAGGTDTQYF TRBJ2-3 TRBD2 TRBV4-1 NA
TGTGCCAGCAGCGGGGAGGGGGGACTAGTAACAGATACGCAGTATTTT CASSGEGGLVTDTQYF TRBJ2-3 TRBD2 TRBV5-4 NA
TGTGCCAGCTCACGGGACAGGGATGAAAAACTGTTTTTT CASSRDRDEKLFF TRBJ1-4 TRBD1 TRBV18 NA
TGTGCCAGCAGTCGGACAGGGGCGGCTGAAGCTTTCTTT CASSRTGAAEAFF TRBJ1-1 TRBD1 TRBV6-5 NA
TGTGCCAGCAGCCGACAGGCAATACTCACAGATACGCAGTATTTT CASSRQAILTDTQYF TRBJ2-3 NA TRBV7-3 NA
TGTGCCAGCAGCAGTCCTAGGGGGGGTTATGGCTACACCTTC CASSSPRGGYGYTF TRBJ1-2 NA TRBV11-2 NA
TGCACCAGCAGCCAAGAATACGGTAGCGGGGGGCCAAGACTTCAAGAGACCCAGTACTTC CTSSQEYGSGGPRLQETQYF TRBJ2-5 NA TRBV1 NA
TGCAGCGGCTCACAGGGGGTGGCCACCGGGGAGCTGTTTTTT CSGSQGVATGELFF TRBJ2-2 TRBD1 TRBV29-1 NA
TGTGCCAGCAAGGGGGGGGCCACCTACAATGAGCAGTTCTTC CASKGGATYNEQFF TRBJ2-1 NA TRBV6-5 NA
TGTGCCAGTAGTATCAGGGGGGAAGAGACCCAGTACTTC CASSIRGEETQYF TRBJ2-5 NA TRBV19 NA
TGCGCCAGCAGCGTAGATGGGACGACCGGGACAGACTATGGCTACACCTTC CASSVDGTTGTDYGYTF TRBJ1-2 TRBD1 TRBV5-1 NA
TGTGCCAGCAGTGTTGTGTCCCGGCCGGGTAGGGAGACCCAGTACTTC CASSVVSRPGRETQYF TRBJ2-5 NA TRBV2 NA
TGTGCCAGCAGCCCCCGAGACAATCAGCCCCAGCATTTT CASSPRDNQPQHF TRBJ1-5 NA TRBV7-2 few
TGTGCCAGCAGCTTAGGTTTGCAGATTATCTACGAGCAGTACTTC CASSLGLQIIYEQYF TRBJ2-7 NA TRBV7-2 NA
TGTGCCAGCAGTTTACAGGCCCACGAGCAGTACTTC CASSLQAHEQYF TRBJ2-7 NA TRBV28 NA
TGTGCCAGTAGTATAGACCGGGAGCAGCCCCAGCATTTT CASSIDREQPQHF TRBJ1-5 NA TRBV19 NA
TGTGCCAGCAGTCGAGACCGCGGATCGAACACCGGGGAGCTGTTTTTT CASSRDRGSNTGELFF TRBJ2-2 NA TRBV2 NA
TGTGCCAGCAGCTCACTTGTCAGGGGCCGCATGAACACTGAAGCTTTCTTT CASSSLVRGRMNTEAFF TRBJ1-1 NA TRBV5-6 NA
TGCGCCAGCAGCCTGGGGGAGCGGCAAGGAGAGACCCAGTACTTC CASSLGERQGETQYF TRBJ2-5 NA TRBV5-1 NA
TGTGCCAGCACGCTACAGGGGTCCGGGGAGCTGTTTTTT CASTLQGSGELFF TRBJ2-2 TRBD1 TRBV7-9 NA
TGTGCCAGCACGAGAGATAGCAATCAGCCCCAGCATTTT CASTRDSNQPQHF TRBJ1-5 NA TRBV2 NA
TGCGCCAGCAGCTTGGGGGCCTCGCTCCTCTACGAGCAGTACTTC CASSLGASLLYEQYF TRBJ2-7 NA TRBV5-1 NA
TGTGCCAGTAGTATCCAGGGTTTTCGCTCCTACGAGCAGTACTTC CASSIQGFRSYEQYF TRBJ2-7 NA TRBV19 NA
TGTGCCAGCCGACGGGGACAGGGCGGTGAGCAGTTCTTC CASRRGQGGEQFF TRBJ2-1 TRBD1 TRBV25-1 NA
TGTGCCAGCAGTGACCAAAACAGGGCCCTGGACACCATATATTTT CASSDQNRALDTIYF TRBJ1-3 NA TRBV25-1 NA
TGTGCCAGCCTTGAGGAGGGGTGGACTGAAGCTTTCTTT CASLEEGWTEAFF TRBJ1-1 NA TRBV2 once
TGTGCCAGCAGCCAAACAGGGGAAGCCGGGGAGCTGTTTTTT CASSQTGEAGELFF TRBJ2-2 TRBD1 TRBV6-5 NA